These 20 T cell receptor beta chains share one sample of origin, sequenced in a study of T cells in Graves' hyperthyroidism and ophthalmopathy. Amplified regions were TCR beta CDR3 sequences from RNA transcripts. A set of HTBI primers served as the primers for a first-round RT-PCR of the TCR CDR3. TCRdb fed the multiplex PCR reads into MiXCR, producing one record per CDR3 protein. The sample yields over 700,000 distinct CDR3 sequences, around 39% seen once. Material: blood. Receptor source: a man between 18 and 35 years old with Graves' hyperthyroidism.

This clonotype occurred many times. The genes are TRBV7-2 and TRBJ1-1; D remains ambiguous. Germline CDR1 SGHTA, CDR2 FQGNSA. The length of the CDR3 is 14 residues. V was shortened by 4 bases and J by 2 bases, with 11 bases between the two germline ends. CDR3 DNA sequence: TGTGCCAGCAGCTCCCCGACTGGAAACACTGAAGCTTTCTTT. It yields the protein CASSSPTGNTEAFF.

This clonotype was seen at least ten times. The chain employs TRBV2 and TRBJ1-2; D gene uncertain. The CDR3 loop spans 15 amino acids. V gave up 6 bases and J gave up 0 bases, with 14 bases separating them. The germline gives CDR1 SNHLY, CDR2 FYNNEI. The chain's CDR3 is CASRALVNSNYGYTF. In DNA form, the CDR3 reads TGTGCCAGCAGGGCCCTCGTCAATTCTAACTATGGCTACACCTTC.

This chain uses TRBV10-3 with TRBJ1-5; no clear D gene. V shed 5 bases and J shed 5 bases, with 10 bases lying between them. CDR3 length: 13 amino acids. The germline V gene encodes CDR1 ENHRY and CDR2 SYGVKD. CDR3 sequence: CAISTLRDQPQHF. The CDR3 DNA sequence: TGTGCCATCAGTACACTCCGAGATCAGCCCCAGCATTTT.

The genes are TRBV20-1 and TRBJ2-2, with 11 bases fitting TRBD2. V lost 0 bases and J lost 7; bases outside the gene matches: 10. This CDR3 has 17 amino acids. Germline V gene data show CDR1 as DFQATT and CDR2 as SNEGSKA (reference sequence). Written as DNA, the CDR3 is TGCAGTGCTAGAGATATAACTAGCGGGAGTACGGGCGGGGAGCTGTTTTTT. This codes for CSARDITSGSTGGELFF.

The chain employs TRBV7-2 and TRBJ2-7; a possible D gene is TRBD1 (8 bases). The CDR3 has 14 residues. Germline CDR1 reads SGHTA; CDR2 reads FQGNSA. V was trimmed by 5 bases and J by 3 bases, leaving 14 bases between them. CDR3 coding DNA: TGTGCCAGCAGCATAACAGGGGGGGGCTACGAGCAGTACTTC. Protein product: CASSITGGGYEQYF.

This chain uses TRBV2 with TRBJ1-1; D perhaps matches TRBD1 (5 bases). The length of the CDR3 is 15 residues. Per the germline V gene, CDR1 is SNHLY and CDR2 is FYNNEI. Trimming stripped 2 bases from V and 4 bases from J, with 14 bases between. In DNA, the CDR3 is TGTGCCAGCAGTGAAAGGAGCGGGGCGGGCACTGAAGCTTTCTTT. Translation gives CASSERSGAGTEAFF.

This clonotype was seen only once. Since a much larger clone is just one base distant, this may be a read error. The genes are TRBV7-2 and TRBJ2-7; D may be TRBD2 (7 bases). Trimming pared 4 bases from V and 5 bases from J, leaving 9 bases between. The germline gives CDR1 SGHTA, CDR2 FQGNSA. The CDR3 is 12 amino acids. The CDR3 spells CASSWGGNEQYF. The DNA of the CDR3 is TGTGCCAGCAGCTGGGGGGGCAACGAGCAGTACTTC.

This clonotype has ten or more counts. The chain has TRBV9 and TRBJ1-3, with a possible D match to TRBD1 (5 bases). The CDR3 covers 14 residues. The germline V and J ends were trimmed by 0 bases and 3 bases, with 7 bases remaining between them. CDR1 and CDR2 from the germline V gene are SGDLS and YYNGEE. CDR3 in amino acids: CASSVARDGNTIYF. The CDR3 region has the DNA TGTGCCAGCAGCGTAGCCAGGGATGGAAACACCATATATTTT.

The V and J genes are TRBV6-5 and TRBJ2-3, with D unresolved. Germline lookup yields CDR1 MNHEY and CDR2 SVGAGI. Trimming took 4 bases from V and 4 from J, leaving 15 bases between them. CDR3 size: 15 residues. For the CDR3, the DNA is TGTGCCAGCAGTTCCTTACCGGGCACCCCAGATACGCAGTATTTT. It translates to CASSSLPGTPDTQYF.

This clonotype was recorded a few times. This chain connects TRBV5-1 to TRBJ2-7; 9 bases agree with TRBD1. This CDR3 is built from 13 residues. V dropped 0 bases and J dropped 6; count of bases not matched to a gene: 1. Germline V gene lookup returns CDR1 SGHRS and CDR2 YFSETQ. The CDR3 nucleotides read TGCGCCAGCAGCTTGGACAGGGGGCTCGAGCAGTACTTC. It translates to CASSLDRGLEQYF.

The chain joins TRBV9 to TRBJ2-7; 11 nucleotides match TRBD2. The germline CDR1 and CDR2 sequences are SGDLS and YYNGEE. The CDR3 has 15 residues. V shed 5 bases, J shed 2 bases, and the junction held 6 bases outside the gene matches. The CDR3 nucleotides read TGTGCCAGCAGTACGCCGGGACTAGCGGCCTACGAGCAGTACTTC. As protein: CASSTPGLAAYEQYF. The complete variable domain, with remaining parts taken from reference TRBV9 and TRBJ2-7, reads DSGVTQTPKHLITATGQRVTLRCSPRSGDLSVYWYQQSLDQGLQFLIQYYNGEERAKGNILERFSAQQFPDLHSELNLSSLELGDSALYFCASSTPGLAAYEQYFGPGTRLTVT.

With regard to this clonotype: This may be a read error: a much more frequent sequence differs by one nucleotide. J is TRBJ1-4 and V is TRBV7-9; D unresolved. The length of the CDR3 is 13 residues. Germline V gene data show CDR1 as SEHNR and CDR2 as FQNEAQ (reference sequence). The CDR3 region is CASSFDKNEKQFF. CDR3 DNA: TGTGCCAGCAGCTTTGACAAAAATGAAAAACAGTTTTTT.

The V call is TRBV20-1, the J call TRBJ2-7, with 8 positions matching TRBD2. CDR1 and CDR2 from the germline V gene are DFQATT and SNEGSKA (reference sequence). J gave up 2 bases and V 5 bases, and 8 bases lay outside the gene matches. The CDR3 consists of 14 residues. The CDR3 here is CSASRSGATYEQYF. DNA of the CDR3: TGCAGTGCTTCGCGTAGCGGGGCCACCTACGAGCAGTACTTC.

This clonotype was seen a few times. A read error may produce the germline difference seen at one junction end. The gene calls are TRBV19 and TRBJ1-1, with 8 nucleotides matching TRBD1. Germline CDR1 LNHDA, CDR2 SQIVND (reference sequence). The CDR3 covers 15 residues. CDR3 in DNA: TGTGCCAGTAGTATAGGCGACAGGGGAGGATCTGAGGCTTTCTTT. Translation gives CASSIGDRGGSEAFF.

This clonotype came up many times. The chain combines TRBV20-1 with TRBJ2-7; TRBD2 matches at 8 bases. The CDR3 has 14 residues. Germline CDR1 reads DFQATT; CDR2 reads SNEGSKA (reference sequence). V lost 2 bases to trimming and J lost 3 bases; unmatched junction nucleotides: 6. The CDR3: CSARPSGSSYEQYF. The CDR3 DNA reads TGCAGTGCTAGACCGAGCGGGAGTAGCTACGAGCAGTACTTC.

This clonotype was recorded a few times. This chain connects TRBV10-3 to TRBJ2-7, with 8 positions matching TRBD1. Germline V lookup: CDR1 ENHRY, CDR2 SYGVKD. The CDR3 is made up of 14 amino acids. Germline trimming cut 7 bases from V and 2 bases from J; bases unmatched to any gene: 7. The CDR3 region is CAITPTGDPYEQYF. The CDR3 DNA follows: TGTGCCATCACTCCGACAGGGGATCCCTACGAGCAGTACTTC.

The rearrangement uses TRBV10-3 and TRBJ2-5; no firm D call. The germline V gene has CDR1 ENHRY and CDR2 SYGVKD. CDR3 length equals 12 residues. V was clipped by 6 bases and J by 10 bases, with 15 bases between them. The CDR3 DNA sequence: TGTGCCATCAGGGAACGGAGCGTGGGCCAGTACTTC. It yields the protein CAIRERSVGQYF.

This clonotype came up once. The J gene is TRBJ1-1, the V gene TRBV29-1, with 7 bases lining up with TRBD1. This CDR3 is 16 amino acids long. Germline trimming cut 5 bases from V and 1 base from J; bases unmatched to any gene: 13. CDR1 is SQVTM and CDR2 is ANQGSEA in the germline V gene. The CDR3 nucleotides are TGCAGCGTTAAACAGGGGACGCTGAACACGAACACTGAAGCTTTCTTT. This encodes CSVKQGTLNTNTEAFF.

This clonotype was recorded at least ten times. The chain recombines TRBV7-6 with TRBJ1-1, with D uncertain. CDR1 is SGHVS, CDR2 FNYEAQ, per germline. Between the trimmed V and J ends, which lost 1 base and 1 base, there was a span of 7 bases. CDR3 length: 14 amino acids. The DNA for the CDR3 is TGTGCCAGCAGCTTAGACGGGTCGAACACTGAAGCTTTCTTT. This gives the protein CASSLDGSNTEAFF.

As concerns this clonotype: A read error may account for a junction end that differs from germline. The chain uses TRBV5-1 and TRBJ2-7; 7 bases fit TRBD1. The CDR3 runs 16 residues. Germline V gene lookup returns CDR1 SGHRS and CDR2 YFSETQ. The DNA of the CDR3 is TGTGCCAGCAGCCTCACACGGGACAGTCGCTCCTACGAGCAGTACTTC. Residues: CASSLTRDSRSYEQYF.